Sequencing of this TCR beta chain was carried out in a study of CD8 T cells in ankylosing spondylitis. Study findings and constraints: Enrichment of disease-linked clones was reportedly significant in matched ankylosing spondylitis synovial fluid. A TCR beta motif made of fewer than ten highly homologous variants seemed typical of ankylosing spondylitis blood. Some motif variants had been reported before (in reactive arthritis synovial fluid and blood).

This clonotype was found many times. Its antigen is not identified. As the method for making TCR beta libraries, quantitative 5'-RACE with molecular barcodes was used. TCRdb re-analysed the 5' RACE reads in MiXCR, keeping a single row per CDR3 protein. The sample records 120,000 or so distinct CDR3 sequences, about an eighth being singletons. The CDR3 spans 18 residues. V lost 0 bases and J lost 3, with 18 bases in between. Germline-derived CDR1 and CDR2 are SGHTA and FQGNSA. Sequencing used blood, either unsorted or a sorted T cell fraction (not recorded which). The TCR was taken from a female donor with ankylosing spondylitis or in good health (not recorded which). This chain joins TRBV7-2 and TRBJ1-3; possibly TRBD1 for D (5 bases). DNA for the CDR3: TGTGCCAGCAGCTTAGCGCACATTGCAGGGACCGTTGGAAACACCATATATTTT. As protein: CASSLAHIAGTVGNTIYF.